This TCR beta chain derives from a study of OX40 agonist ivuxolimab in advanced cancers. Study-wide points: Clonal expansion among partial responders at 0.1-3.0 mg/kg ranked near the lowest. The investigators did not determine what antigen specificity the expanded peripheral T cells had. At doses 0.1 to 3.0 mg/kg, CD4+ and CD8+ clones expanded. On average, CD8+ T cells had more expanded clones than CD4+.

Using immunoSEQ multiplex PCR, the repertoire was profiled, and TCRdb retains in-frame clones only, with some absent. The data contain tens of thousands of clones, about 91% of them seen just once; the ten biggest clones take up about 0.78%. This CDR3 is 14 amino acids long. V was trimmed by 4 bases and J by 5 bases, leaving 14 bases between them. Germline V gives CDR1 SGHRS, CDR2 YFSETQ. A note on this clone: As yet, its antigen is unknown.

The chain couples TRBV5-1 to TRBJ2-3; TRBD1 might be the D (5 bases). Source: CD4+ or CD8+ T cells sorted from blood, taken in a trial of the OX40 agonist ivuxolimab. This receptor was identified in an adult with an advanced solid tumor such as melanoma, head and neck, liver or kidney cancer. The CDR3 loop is CASSAEPGIDTQYF. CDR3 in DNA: TGCGCCAGCAGCGCGGAACCAGGGATAGATACGCAGTATTTT.